These 21 T cell receptor beta chains were sequenced from one sample in a study of regulatory T cells in long-lasting Graves disease. Both iRepertoire HTBI primers and Arm-PCR of CDR3 regions were used to build the TCR beta libraries. MiXCR, run by TCRdb on the multiplex PCR reads, gives a single entry per CDR3 protein. In the table there are a few hundred thousand distinct CDR3 sequences, roughly 22% of which are singletons. Noted time point: persistent/refractory GD, antithyroid drugs over 5 years with positive TRAb. Extracted PBMC RNA gave rise to the TCR library. The sequencing used peripheral blood mononuclear cells (PBMCs), collected when the disease was refractory, from a patient treated with antithyroid drugs. These receptors came from a female donor with Graves disease.

This clonotype occurred a few times. J is TRBJ2-7 and V is TRBV7-9; 13 bases are a match to TRBD2. Germline CDR1 SEHNR, CDR2 FQNEAQ (reference sequence). With 5 bases clipped from V and 4 bases from J, the junction kept 5 bases outside the gene matches. The CDR3 is 15 residues long. CDR3 in DNA: TGTGCCAGCAGCCGGGGGACTAGCGGGATTTACGAGCAGTACTTC. Amino acids: CASSRGTSGIYEQYF.

The rearrangement links TRBV5-1 to TRBJ2-3, with TRBD2 as a possible D gene (5 bases). There are 15 residues in the CDR3. V was cut by 3 bases and J by 0 bases, with 11 bases left in between. Germline-derived CDR1 and CDR2 are SGHRS and YFSETQ. For the CDR3, the DNA is TGCGCCAGCAGCTCGGGATCCGCTAGCACAGATACGCAGTATTTT. Translation: CASSSGSASTDTQYF. Filled out from reference TRBV5-1 and TRBJ2-3, the complete variable domain reads KAGVTQTPRYLIKTRGQQVTLSCSPISGHRSVSWYQQTPGQGLQFLFEYFSETQRNKGNFPGRFSGRQFSNSRSEMNVSTLELGDSALYLCASSSGSASTDTQYFGPGTRLTVL.

For the CDR3, the DNA is TGTGCCAGCAGTTTACAGAAACAGGGGATCTCTGGGGCCAACGTCCTGACTTTC. It yields the protein CASSLQKQGISGANVLTF. J is TRBJ2-6 and V is TRBV12-3 or TRBV12-4; 7 bases fit TRBD1. The length of the CDR3 is 18 residues. The V gene end was trimmed by 2 bases and the J gene end by 0 bases; junction bases not matched to a gene: 7.

This clonotype has more than one count but fewer than ten. The J gene is TRBJ1-1, the V gene TRBV10-3, with TRBD1 identical over 9 bases. Germline lookup yields CDR1 ENHRY and CDR2 SYGVKD. The CDR3 is 15 residues long. The V gene end was trimmed by 2 bases and the J gene end by 4 bases; junction bases not matched to a gene: 5. CDR3 nucleotides: TGTGCCATCAGTGAGACAGGGGGCGAGCCCACTGAAGCTTTCTTT. It translates to CAISETGGEPTEAFF.

The V gene is TRBV4-3, the J gene TRBJ1-6; D is ambiguous. The V end was cut by 6 bases, the J end by 5 bases, with 14 bases between. Germline loops: CDR1 LGHNA, CDR2 YSLEER. This CDR3 has 15 residues. The CDR3 DNA sequence: TGCGCCAGCAGTAACCGACCATCTAATAATTCACCCCTCCACTTT. It specifies CASSNRPSNNSPLHF.

This clonotype was found many times. The rearrangement uses TRBV6-1 and TRBJ1-5; D is undetermined. There are 12 residues in the CDR3. With 7 bases removed from V and 4 bases from J, the gap between germline ends came to 8 bases. Looked up from germline, CDR1 is MNHNS and CDR2 is SASEGT. CDR3 region: CASTSWNQPQHF. CDR3 DNA sequence: TGTGCCAGCACCTCGTGGAATCAGCCCCAGCATTTT.

As for this clonotype: A much larger clone lies one base from this, so it may be a read error. This chain's CDR3 is CASSLRPIDSPHHF. CDR3 sequence (DNA): TGTGCCAGCAGCCTTCGACCGATCGACTCACCCCACCACTTT. The V and J genes are TRBV7-2 and TRBJ1-6; D uncertain. This CDR3 is 14 amino acids long. Germline loops: CDR1 SGHTA, CDR2 FQGNSA.

The rearrangement uses TRBV4-3 and TRBJ2-5; TRBD2 aligns across 9 bases. Looked up from germline, CDR1 is LGHNA and CDR2 is YSLEER. CDR3 length: 18 residues. V lost 2 bases, J lost 1 base, and 11 bases stayed unmatched. The CDR3 nucleotides are TGCGCCAGCAGCCAATTTACCTTTAGCGGGGGAAGCCAAGAGACCCAGTACTTC. This sequence encodes CASSQFTFSGGSQETQYF.

This clonotype was observed many times. The chain has TRBV6-1 and TRBJ1-4, with 8 bases matching TRBD1. V shed 6 bases, J shed 8 bases, and the junction held 11 bases outside the gene matches. The CDR3 has 15 residues. Germline CDR1 and CDR2: MNHNS and SASEGT. The CDR3 reads CASRLLQGEFEKLFF. In nucleotides, the CDR3 is TGTGCCAGCAGACTTCTACAGGGGGAGTTCGAAAAACTGTTTTTT.

There are many counts of this clonotype. The rearrangement joins TRBV7-9 to TRBJ1-2, with a possible D match to TRBD1 (6 bases). This CDR3 contains 15 residues. Trimming removed 1 base from V and 0 bases from J, with 9 bases in between. In germline, CDR1 is SEHNR, CDR2 FQNEAQ (reference sequence). CDR3 nucleotides: TGTGCCAGCAGCTTAGGAGGGGGTACTAACTATGGCTACACCTTC. Amino acid sequence: CASSLGGGTNYGYTF. The full variable domain, its missing parts supplied by reference TRBV7-9 and TRBJ1-2, is DTGVSQNPRHKITKRGQNVTFRCDPISEHNRLYWYRQTLGQGPEFLTYFQNEAQLEKSRLLSDRFSAERPKGSFSTLEIQRTEQGDSAMYLCASSLGGGTNYGYTFGSGTRLTVV.

V usage is TRBV3-1 and J usage is TRBJ2-4; tentative D call: TRBD1 (6 bases). The ends were cut back, 5 bases at V and 5 bases at J, with 19 bases in the middle. Germline V CDR1 and CDR2: LGHDT, YNNKEL (reference sequence). This CDR3 has 16 residues. CDR3 residues: CASSNAQHWTENIQYF. As DNA, the CDR3 is TGTGCCAGCAGCAACGCCCAACATTGGACAGAAAACATTCAGTACTTC. Complete variable domain (other parts from reference TRBV3-1 and TRBJ2-4): DTAVSQTPKYLVTQMGNDKSIKCEQNLGHDTMYWYKQDSKKFLKIMFSYNNKELIINETVPNRFSPKSPDKAHLNLHINSLELGDSAVYFCASSNAQHWTENIQYFGAGTRLSVL.

This clonotype was seen a few times. The chain uses TRBV6-4 and TRBJ2-7; possibly TRBD2 for D (6 bases). The germline V gene encodes CDR1 MRHNA and CDR2 SNTAGT. V was shortened by 0 bases and J by 0 bases, with 15 bases between the two germline ends. The CDR3 totals 17 residues. This chain's CDR3 is CASSDSFRGGSSYEQYF. The CDR3 DNA sequence: TGTGCCAGCAGTGACTCGTTCCGCGGAGGGAGCTCCTACGAGCAGTACTTC.

The table lists this clonotype with many counts. The chain is built from TRBV12-3 or TRBV12-4 and TRBJ1-1; D might be TRBD1 (6 bases). The CDR3 extends over 12 amino acids. The ends were cut back, 10 bases at V and 2 bases at J, with 11 bases in the middle. CDR3 region: CAMDSTNTEAFF. CDR3 nucleotide sequence: TGTGCCATGGACAGCACCAACACTGAAGCTTTCTTT.

The chain has TRBV2 and TRBJ2-2; D gene unclear. V gave up 7 bases and J gave up 1 base, with 7 bases separating them. The CDR3 runs to 13 residues. CDR1 is SNHLY and CDR2 is FYNNEI in the germline V gene. In DNA, the CDR3 is TGTGCCAGCACCTGGCGGAACACCGGGGAGCTGTTTTTT. This translates into CASTWRNTGELFF.

This clonotype was detected ten times or more. CDR3 in amino acids: CASSVPPFGGRWYEQYF. The CDR3 DNA sequence: TGTGCCAGCAGTGTACCCCCTTTTGGCGGGAGATGGTACGAGCAGTACTTC. The chain combines TRBV2 with TRBJ2-7; TRBD2 agrees at 7 bases. J gave up 4 bases and V 4 bases, and 16 bases lay outside the gene matches. The CDR3 loop spans 17 amino acids. Germline V gene sequence: CDR1 SNHLY, CDR2 FYNNEI.

The chain uses TRBV3-1 and TRBJ1-2; D call uncertain. Trimming stripped 0 bases from V and 4 bases from J, with 18 bases between. Germline lookup yields CDR1 LGHDT and CDR2 YNNKEL (reference sequence). The CDR3 totals 17 residues. The CDR3 DNA reads as TGTGCCAGCAGCCAAGATTTCTCGGTCCCACTATCCTATGGCTACACCTTC. As protein: CASSQDFSVPLSYGYTF.

This clonotype was seen ten or more times. The chain carries TRBV18 and TRBJ1-2; D is unclear. Germline V gene data show CDR1 as KGHSH and CDR2 as LQKENI. The V and J ends lost 1 base and 8 bases respectively, with 8 bases between them. CDR3 length: 12 amino acids. DNA for the CDR3: TGTGCCAGCTCACCACGAGGAGAAGGCTACACCTTC. Translation gives CASSPRGEGYTF.

This clonotype was counted at least ten times. The chain is built from TRBV2 and TRBJ1-5, with D possibly being TRBD1 (5 bases). Trimming shortened V by 10 bases and J by 6 bases, and 19 bases separated the two germline ends. Germline lookup yields CDR1 SNHLY and CDR2 FYNNEI. This CDR3 has 14 residues. For the CDR3, the DNA is TGTGCCACTGAACTAAGGCAGGGTGGTCAGCCCCAGCATTTT. Its protein is CATELRQGGQPQHF.

This clonotype was picked up a small number of times. The chain carries TRBV10-3 and TRBJ2-2; 8 bases fit TRBD2. Germline assignment: CDR1 ENHRY and CDR2 SYGVKD. V was clipped by 9 bases and J by 7 bases; unmatched bases: 10. This CDR3 has 14 amino acids. The CDR3 spells CAMGGAGEIGELFF. In DNA form, the CDR3 reads TGTGCCATGGGTGGAGCGGGAGAGATCGGGGAGCTGTTTTTT.

This clonotype was counted a few times. The chain carries TRBV30 and TRBJ1-1; D gene ambiguous. CDR1 and CDR2 (germline): GTSNPN, SVGIG (reference sequence). The CDR3 has 15 amino acids. The V gene lost 0 bases and the J gene lost 1 base, with 12 bases spanning the gap. The CDR3 here is CAWSVLGVGNTEAFF. The CDR3 nucleotides read TGTGCCTGGAGTGTACTCGGGGTGGGGAACACTGAAGCTTTCTTT.

This clonotype was seen more than once but under ten times. The J gene is TRBJ1-1, the V gene TRBV28, with D possibly matching TRBD1 (6 bases). Germline CDR1 MDHEN, CDR2 SYDVKM. V lost 6 bases and J lost 13, with 18 bases in between. This CDR3 is built from 12 residues. CDR3 loop: CASSQIGGWDFF. CDR3 DNA sequence: TGTGCCAGCAGCCAAATAGGGGGGTGGGATTTCTTT.